Listed below are T cell receptor beta chains from one sample, sequenced in a study of blood T cell repertoires in COVID-19. Sequenced by immunoSEQ multiplex PCR; TCRdb stores in-frame clones only, minus some. In the table there are 45,000 to 65,000 clones, over 70% of which are singletons. Specimen: peripheral blood. These TCRs come from a human donor in a cohort sampled during active COVID-19. The CDR3 runs from the conserved cysteine through the conserved F or W. The order of the fields is clone size, D gene, J gene, V gene, CDR3 length, CDR3 protein. The D gene is left open where the match is weak. Some rows mark clone size as missing; the rest say once, few, many or name a class of expanded clone.

abundance: .
d_gene: .
j_gene: TRBJ1-2
v_gene: TRBV7-9
len: 12
CDR3aa: CASSFQGGGYTF

abundance: once
d_gene: .
j_gene: TRBJ2-6
v_gene: TRBV7-2
len: 16
CDR3aa: CASSLRASSGANVLTF

abundance: .
d_gene: TRBD2
j_gene: TRBJ2-1
v_gene: TRBV5-5
len: 15
CDR3aa: CASSFRIAGDNEQFF

abundance: .
d_gene: .
j_gene: TRBJ2-5
v_gene: TRBV9
len: 13
CDR3aa: CASSVVGTAKQYF

abundance: .
d_gene: .
j_gene: TRBJ1-4
v_gene: TRBV7-2
len: 16
CDR3aa: CASSRGGGGGAEKLFF

abundance: .
d_gene: TRBD2
j_gene: TRBJ2-1
v_gene: TRBV7-2
len: 15
CDR3aa: CASSQLAGSYNEQFF

abundance: .
d_gene: TRBD1
j_gene: TRBJ1-2
v_gene: TRBV7-2
len: 14
CDR3aa: CASSTQPGQGGYTF

abundance: .
d_gene: TRBD1
j_gene: TRBJ1-1
v_gene: TRBV6-5
len: 14
CDR3aa: CASGTGSLGTEAFF

abundance: .
d_gene: TRBD2
j_gene: TRBJ2-7
v_gene: TRBV11-1
len: 14
CDR3aa: CASSPLGAGREQYF

abundance: .
d_gene: .
j_gene: TRBJ2-5
v_gene: TRBV18
len: 15
CDR3aa: CASSPDYMKTETQYF

abundance: .
d_gene: .
j_gene: TRBJ1-2
v_gene: TRBV4-1
len: 14
CDR3aa: CASSLPGTLYGYTF

abundance: few
d_gene: TRBD2
j_gene: TRBJ2-3
v_gene: TRBV4-2
len: 16
CDR3aa: CASSQGTSGGPDTQYF

abundance: .
d_gene: .
j_gene: TRBJ2-7
v_gene: TRBV19
len: 13
CDR3aa: CASSTLSGPEQYF

abundance: .
d_gene: .
j_gene: TRBJ1-1
v_gene: TRBV12-3/TRBV12-4
len: 12
CDR3aa: CASYSSYTEAFF

abundance: .
d_gene: .
j_gene: TRBJ2-7
v_gene: TRBV5-6
len: 16
CDR3aa: CASSLAGRDLSYEQYF

abundance: .
d_gene: TRBD1
j_gene: TRBJ2-1
v_gene: TRBV6-6
len: 15
CDR3aa: CASRPGTGGYNEQFF

abundance: .
d_gene: .
j_gene: TRBJ2-7
v_gene: TRBV5-4
len: 14
CDR3aa: CASSLSLFSGEQYF

abundance: .
d_gene: .
j_gene: TRBJ2-3
v_gene: TRBV2
len: 12
CDR3aa: CASRGTRDTQYF

abundance: .
d_gene: TRBD1
j_gene: TRBJ1-2
v_gene: TRBV7-2
len: 15
CDR3aa: CASSLSGGSNYGYTF

abundance: .
d_gene: .
j_gene: TRBJ2-7
v_gene: TRBV27
len: 15
CDR3aa: CASSWGVKSSYEQYF

abundance: .
d_gene: TRBD2
j_gene: TRBJ2-7
v_gene: TRBV9
len: 16
CDR3aa: CASSVGLAGSSYEQYF

abundance: .
d_gene: .
j_gene: TRBJ1-5
v_gene: TRBV19
len: 15
CDR3aa: CASSIDTYSNQPQHF

abundance: .
d_gene: TRBD1
j_gene: TRBJ2-3
v_gene: TRBV5-5
len: 13
CDR3aa: CASSLDRVDTQYF

abundance: .
d_gene: TRBD1
j_gene: TRBJ2-5
v_gene: TRBV3-1/TRBV3-2
len: 14
CDR3aa: CASSQSTGGRQQYF

abundance: .
d_gene: TRBD2
j_gene: TRBJ2-3
v_gene: TRBV25-1
len: 17
CDR3aa: CASSTITSGGMGDTQYF

abundance: .
d_gene: .
j_gene: TRBJ2-3
v_gene: TRBV7-8
len: 13
CDR3aa: CASSPPRSDTQYF

abundance: .
d_gene: .
j_gene: TRBJ2-5
v_gene: TRBV5-1
len: 15
CDR3aa: CASSLGGVPQETQYF

abundance: once
d_gene: TRBD2
j_gene: TRBJ2-5
v_gene: TRBV4-3
len: 18
CDR3aa: CASSQDGVAGGPGETQYF

abundance: .
d_gene: TRBD1
j_gene: TRBJ2-1
v_gene: TRBV20-1
len: 15
CDR3aa: CSASSGTGDWNEQFF

abundance: .
d_gene: TRBD1
j_gene: TRBJ2-1
v_gene: TRBV19
len: 13
CDR3aa: CASRQGTYNEQFF

abundance: .
d_gene: TRBD1
j_gene: TRBJ1-1
v_gene: TRBV5-4
len: 16
CDR3aa: CASSPGQGAKNTEAFF

abundance: .
d_gene: TRBD2
j_gene: TRBJ2-3
v_gene: TRBV10-1
len: 14
CDR3aa: CASTSGRAGDTQYF

abundance: .
d_gene: TRBD1
j_gene: TRBJ2-5
v_gene: TRBV7-2
len: 13
CDR3aa: CASSMDRGETQYF

abundance: .
d_gene: .
j_gene: TRBJ2-5
v_gene: TRBV5-5
len: 13
CDR3aa: CASSLDGGETQYF

abundance: .
d_gene: .
j_gene: TRBJ1-2
v_gene: TRBV6-6
len: 14
CDR3aa: CASIYDRSNYGYTF

abundance: .
d_gene: TRBD1
j_gene: TRBJ1-4
v_gene: TRBV18
len: 16
CDR3aa: CASSSDTGAGREKLFF

abundance: few
d_gene: .
j_gene: TRBJ2-7
v_gene: TRBV27
len: 14
CDR3aa: CASSISRAPYEQYF

abundance: .
d_gene: TRBD2
j_gene: TRBJ2-5
v_gene: TRBV4-2
len: 16
CDR3aa: CASSRGTSGYQETQYF

abundance: .
d_gene: TRBD1
j_gene: TRBJ1-3
v_gene: TRBV14
len: 17
CDR3aa: CASSQDWGQNSGNTIYF

abundance: once
d_gene: TRBD2
j_gene: TRBJ2-3
v_gene: TRBV11-2
len: 16
CDR3aa: CASSFGLAGLTDTQYF

abundance: .
d_gene: .
j_gene: TRBJ1-5
v_gene: TRBV12-5
len: 15
CDR3aa: CASGLGQNSNQPQHF

abundance: .
d_gene: .
j_gene: TRBJ2-7
v_gene: TRBV4-2
len: 14
CDR3aa: CAASYLSGSYEQYF

abundance: .
d_gene: TRBD1
j_gene: TRBJ2-1
v_gene: TRBV6-2/TRBV6-3
len: 16
CDR3aa: CASSWESGGSFNEQFF

abundance: few
d_gene: .
j_gene: TRBJ2-7
v_gene: TRBV7-2
len: 13
CDR3aa: CASSFQGPYEQYF

abundance: .
d_gene: TRBD2
j_gene: TRBJ2-2
v_gene: TRBV19
len: 18
CDR3aa: CASNTKKGTSGPTGELFF

abundance: once
d_gene: TRBD1
j_gene: TRBJ2-7
v_gene: TRBV2
len: 15
CDR3aa: CASSSGQVGPREQYF